These T cell receptor beta chains were read from a single sample in a study of cytomegalovirus exposure and HLA in healthy donors. Clones were read by immunoSEQ multiplex PCR, and TCRdb kept only the in-frame ones, dropping some. The sample shows some 150,000 clones, 65% to 75% of them seen only once. Sequenced: PBMCs. The receptors derive from a human donor in good health. The CDR3 runs from the conserved cysteine through the conserved F or W. Fields, in order: J gene, D gene, clone size, V gene, CDR3 protein, CDR3 DNA. The D gene is left open where the match is weak. The size field is filled for only some rows; it gives once, few, many or a size class.

TRBJ1-5,-,-,TRBV28,CASTVQGLNQPQHF,TGTGCCAGCACGGTACAGGGACTAAATCAGCCCCAGCATTTT
TRBJ1-5,-,-,TRBV19,CASTMDSYSNQPQHF,TGTGCCAGTACCATGGACAGCTATAGCAATCAGCCCCAGCATTTT
TRBJ1-1,TRBD1,-,TRBV9,CASSVNTGGNTEAFF,TGTGCCAGCAGCGTGAACACAGGGGGAAACACTGAAGCTTTCTTT
TRBJ1-1,TRBD1,-,TRBV5-1,CASSLIGGQGGVNTEAFF,TGCGCCAGCAGCTTGATTGGGGGACAGGGTGGAGTGAACACTGAAGCTTTCTTT
TRBJ2-3,-,-,TRBV6-5,CASRGRGGPGDTQYF,TGTGCCAGCAGGGGTAGGGGGGGGCCGGGGGATACGCAGTATTTT
TRBJ2-2,TRBD2,-,TRBV5-6,CASSLRLAGGRELFF,TGTGCCAGCAGCTTAAGACTAGCGGGGGGACGGGAGCTGTTTTTT
TRBJ2-5,-,-,TRBV2,CASSDRDGETQYF,TGTGCCAGCAGTGACAGGGATGGGGAGACCCAGTACTTC
TRBJ2-1,-,-,TRBV5-6,CASSLANEQFF,TGTGCCAGCAGCTTGGCGAATGAGCAGTTCTTC
TRBJ1-1,-,-,TRBV14,CASSQDTAGDTEAFF,TGTGCCAGCAGCCAAGATACGGCGGGGGACACTGAAGCTTTCTTT
TRBJ1-1,-,-,TRBV7-8,CASSLPMNTEAFF,TGTGCCAGCAGCTTACCCATGAACACTGAAGCTTTCTTT
TRBJ2-7,-,few,TRBV7-9,CSSSRGSYEQYF,TGTTCCAGCAGCCGGGGTTCCTACGAGCAGTACTTC
TRBJ1-1,TRBD1,-,TRBV27,CASKRGPTEAFF,TGTGCCAGCAAGAGGGGGCCCACTGAAGCTTTCTTT
TRBJ1-2,-,-,TRBV29-1,CSVLPTDNYGYTF,TGCAGCGTTCTGCCGACAGATAACTATGGCTACACCTTC
TRBJ2-3,-,once,TRBV7-9,CASSIPVNTGSTDTQYF,TGTGCCAGCAGCATCCCCGTTAATACAGGGAGCACAGATACGCAGTATTTT
TRBJ1-4,-,-,TRBV15,CATSRVGARWVAEKLFF,TGTGCCACCAGCAGAGTGGGGGCCCGATGGGTTGCTGAAAAACTGTTTTTT
TRBJ1-5,TRBD1,-,TRBV18,CASSPLGQEGQPQHF,TGTGCCAGCTCACCATTAGGACAGGAGGGTCAGCCCCAGCATTTT
TRBJ2-5,-,-,TRBV6-1,CASSIRHGQETQYF,TGTGCCAGCAGTATCCGACACGGCCAAGAGACCCAGTACTTC
TRBJ2-4,-,-,TRBV18,CASSPRPGRDIQYF,TGTGCCAGCTCACCTCGACCGGGCAGGGACATTCAGTACTTC
TRBJ1-5,-,-,TRBV2,CASSSIDSSNQPQHF,TGTGCCAGCAGTTCCATCGACAGTAGCAATCAGCCCCAGCATTTT
TRBJ2-3,TRBD2,-,TRBV27,CASSLGLAGAYPADTQYF,TGTGCCAGCAGTTTGGGACTAGCGGGGGCGTACCCTGCAGATACGCAGTATTTT
TRBJ1-5,-,-,TRBV7-8,CATTRGGNNQPQHF,TGTGCCACCACACGGGGGGGGAATAATCAGCCCCAGCATTTT
TRBJ1-3,-,-,TRBV30,CACQQGSGNTIYF,TGTGCCTGCCAACAGGGAAGTGGAAACACCATATATTTT
TRBJ2-7,-,-,TRBV5-1,CASSLATGYEQYF,TGCGCCAGCAGCTTGGCAACAGGCTACGAGCAGTACTTC
TRBJ1-2,-,-,TRBV4-3,CASSQNTAANYGYTF,TGCGCCAGCAGCCAGAACACAGCTGCTAACTATGGCTACACCTTC
TRBJ2-3,TRBD2,-,TRBV20-1,CSARDRGSGGF,TGCAGTGCTAGAGATCGTGGTAGCGGGGGGTTT
TRBJ2-7,-,-,TRBV2,CASSEMAGGGNEQYF,TGTGCCAGCAGTGAAATGGCCGGGGGTGGAAACGAGCAGTACTTC
TRBJ2-3,TRBD1,-,TRBV7-8,CASSSSWRGGELDTQYF,TGTGCCAGCAGCTCTTCATGGCGAGGGGGCGAACTGGATACGCAGTATTTT
TRBJ1-2,-,-,TRBV6-1,CASSERGGNYGYTF,TGTGCCAGCAGTGAAAGAGGGGGTAACTATGGCTACACCTTC
TRBJ2-7,TRBD1,-,TRBV11-3,CASSLGGTGTYEQYF,TGTGCCAGCAGCTTAGGAGGGACAGGGACCTACGAGCAGTACTTC
TRBJ2-2,TRBD1,-,TRBV4-3,CASSQERDRANTGELFF,TGCGCCAGCAGCCAAGAAAGAGACAGGGCGAACACCGGGGAGCTGTTTTTT
TRBJ1-5,-,-,TRBV12-5,CASGFSGAISNQPQHF,TGTGCTAGTGGTTTCAGTGGAGCAATTAGCAATCAGCCCCAGCATTTT
TRBJ1-4,TRBD1,-,TRBV6-1,CASSGPGQRAEKLFF,TGTGCCAGCAGTGGCCCGGGACAGAGAGCAGAAAAACTGTTTTTT
TRBJ2-1,-,-,TRBV7-7,CASSWGGMENEQFF,TGTGCTAGCAGCTGGGGGGGCATGGAAAATGAGCAGTTCTTC
TRBJ1-6,TRBD1,few,TRBV7-6,CASSLAFGTVNSPLHF,TGTGCCAGCAGCTTAGCTTTCGGGACAGTAAATTCACCCCTCCACTTT
TRBJ1-3,-,-,TRBV5-4,CALTEGSGNTIYF,TGCGCACTTACCGAGGGTTCTGGAAACACCATATATTTT
TRBJ2-2,TRBD1,few,TRBV4-3,CASSLGTGITGELFF,TGCGCCAGCAGTCTTGGGACAGGGATAACCGGGGAGCTGTTTTTT
TRBJ1-4,-,-,TRBV5-1,CASTSGVGGEKLFF,TGCGCCAGCACCTCGGGGGTAGGAGGGGAAAAACTGTTTTTT
TRBJ2-3,TRBD2,-,TRBV9,CASSDRLAGGTDTQYF,TGTGCCAGCAGCGACCGACTAGCGGGGGGCACAGATACGCAGTATTTT
TRBJ2-3,TRBD1,-,TRBV15,CATRARGLTDTQYF,TGTGCCACCAGAGCTAGGGGGCTCACAGATACGCAGTATTTT
TRBJ1-6,-,-,TRBV21-1,CASSAVGQGRPNNSPLHF,TGTGCCAGCAGCGCAGTGGGACAGGGCCGCCCTAATAATTCACCCCTCCACTTT
TRBJ1-3,-,few,TRBV29-1,CSVENLSGNTIYF,TGCAGCGTTGAGAACCTATCTGGAAACACCATATATTTT
TRBJ2-3,TRBD1,once,TRBV10-3,CAIRPGQAYTDTQYF,TGTGCCATCAGGCCGGGACAGGCGTACACAGATACGCAGTATTTT
TRBJ2-5,-,-,TRBV25-1,CASSAHGGQETQYF,TGTGCCAGCAGTGCTCATGGGGGGCAAGAGACCCAGTACTTC
TRBJ1-1,-,few,TRBV2,CASSEARGAYAEAFF,TGTGCCAGCAGTGAAGCGCGGGGGGCGTACGCTGAAGCTTTCTTT
TRBJ1-1,-,-,TRBV18,CASSRTGGINTEAFF,TGTGCCAGCTCACGTACCGGGGGAATTAACACTGAAGCTTTCTTT
TRBJ2-7,TRBD2,-,TRBV4-2,CASSQDSGGTYEQYF,TGTGCCAGCAGCCAAGATAGCGGGGGGACCTACGAGCAGTACTTC
TRBJ2-1,TRBD1,-,TRBV27,CASCEMTGGHNEQFF,TGTGCCAGCTGTGAAATGACAGGGGGGCACAATGAGCAGTTCTTC
TRBJ1-3,-,-,TRBV19,CASRATGIASGNTIYF,TGTGCCAGTAGAGCGACAGGCATAGCCTCTGGAAACACCATATATTTT
TRBJ2-1,TRBD1,-,TRBV27,CASSFQGDNEQFF,TGTGCCAGCAGTTTTCAGGGGGACAATGAGCAGTTCTTC
TRBJ2-7,-,-,TRBV18,CASSPRTISGEQYF,TGTGCCAGCTCACCAAGGACCATCTCGGGGGAGCAGTACTTC
TRBJ2-3,-,few,TRBV4-1,CASSLIGVGNTDTQYF,TGCGCCAGCAGCCTCATAGGGGTCGGAAACACAGATACGCAGTATTTT
TRBJ2-1,TRBD2,few,TRBV2,CASSITGTSMANEQFF,TGTGCCAGCAGTATTACCGGGACTAGTATGGCCAATGAGCAGTTCTTC
TRBJ1-1,-,-,TRBV2,CASSERQIKLNTEAFF,TGTGCCAGCAGTGAAAGACAGATTAAATTGAACACTGAAGCTTTCTTT
TRBJ1-2,-,-,TRBV6-1,CASRVGQPPNYGYTF,TGTGCCAGCAGGGTAGGACAGCCTCCTAACTATGGCTACACCTTC
TRBJ2-5,TRBD2,-,TRBV5-1,CASSQIAGLAGEETQYF,TGCGCCAGCAGCCAGATCGCTGGACTAGCGGGGGAAGAGACCCAGTACTTC
TRBJ2-1,TRBD2,-,TRBV11-3,CASSLGLAAGGEQFF,TGTGCCAGCAGCTTAGGGCTAGCGGCGGGCGGTGAGCAGTTCTTC
TRBJ2-7,-,-,TRBV4-1,CASSHGWRGQNEQYF,TGCGCCAGCAGCCATGGGTGGAGGGGCCAGAACGAGCAGTACTTC
TRBJ1-1,TRBD1,few,TRBV2,CASSEARDRVWSVDTEAFF,TGTGCCAGCAGTGAAGCGCGCGACAGGGTATGGTCAGTGGACACTGAAGCTTTCTTT
TRBJ1-1,-,-,TRBV9,CASSVFTGNTEAFF,TGTGCCAGCAGCGTATTCACAGGGAACACTGAAGCTTTCTTT